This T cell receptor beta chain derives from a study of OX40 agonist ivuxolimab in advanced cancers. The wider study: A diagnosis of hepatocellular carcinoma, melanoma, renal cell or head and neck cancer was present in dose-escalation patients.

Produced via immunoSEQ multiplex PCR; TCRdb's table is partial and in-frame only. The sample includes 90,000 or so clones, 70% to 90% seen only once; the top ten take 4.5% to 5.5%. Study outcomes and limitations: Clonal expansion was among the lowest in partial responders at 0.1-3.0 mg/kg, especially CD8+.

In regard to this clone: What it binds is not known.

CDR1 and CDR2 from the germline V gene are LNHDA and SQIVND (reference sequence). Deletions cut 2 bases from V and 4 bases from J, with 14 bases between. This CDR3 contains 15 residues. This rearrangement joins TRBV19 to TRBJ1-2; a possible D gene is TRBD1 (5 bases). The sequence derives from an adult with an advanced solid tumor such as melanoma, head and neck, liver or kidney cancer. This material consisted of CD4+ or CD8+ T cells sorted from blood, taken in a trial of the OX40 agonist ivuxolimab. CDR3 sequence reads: CASSILNRFSYGYTF. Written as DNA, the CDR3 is TGTGCCAGTAGTATACTAAACAGGTTTTCCTATGGCTACACCTTC.